The 17 T cell receptor beta chains given below trace back to one sample, sequenced in a study of T cells in Graves' hyperthyroidism and ophthalmopathy. What was amplified from RNA transcripts were TCR beta CDR3 regions. RT-PCR in the first round (using the HTBI primer set) targeted the TCR CDR3. Each CDR3 protein gets one entry after TCRdb re-called the multiplex PCR reads with MiXCR. The table includes 750,000 to 900,000 distinct CDR3 sequences, 35% to 40% detected once. Sequencing input: blood. These receptors were taken from a man between 18 and 35 years old with Graves' hyperthyroidism.

There are a few counts of this clonotype. The chain uses TRBV10-3 and TRBJ2-3; no reliable D call. This CDR3 region has 11 residues. Germline V lookup: CDR1 ENHRY, CDR2 SYGVKD. V lost 2 bases to trimming and J lost 5 bases, with 2 bases between them. In DNA form, the CDR3 reads TGTGCCATCAGTGAGGGAGATACGCAGTATTTT. Translating it yields CAISEGDTQYF.

This clonotype was seen ten or more times. The V gene is TRBV29-1, the J gene TRBJ1-4; 8 bases agree with TRBD1. Germline loops: CDR1 SQVTM, CDR2 ANQGSEA. This CDR3 region has 12 residues. The V and J ends lost 7 bases and 3 bases, in that order; junction bases with no gene match: 1. The CDR3 DNA sequence: TGCAGCGCGACAGGGGCTAATGAAAAACTGTTTTTT. This codes for CSATGANEKLFF.

This clonotype occurred many times. The chain uses TRBV6-5 and TRBJ1-6; D unclear. Between the trimmed V and J ends, which lost 0 bases and 5 bases, there was a span of 11 bases. The length of the CDR3 is 16 residues. Germline V gene data show CDR1 as MNHEY and CDR2 as SVGAGI. The CDR3 spells CASSYSIGQDNSPLHF. As DNA, the CDR3 is TGTGCCAGCAGTTACTCGATCGGCCAGGATAATTCACCCCTCCACTTT.

The V call is TRBV19, the J call TRBJ2-7, with 9 nucleotides matching TRBD1. Trimming took 0 bases from V and 3 from J; bases not matched to a gene: 6. CDR1 is LNHDA and CDR2 is SQIVND in the germline V gene (reference sequence). The CDR3 has 16 residues. CDR3 loop: CASSIDGLGQGYEQYF. In DNA form, the CDR3 reads TGTGCCAGTAGTATAGATGGACTGGGACAGGGCTACGAGCAGTACTTC.

The table lists this clonotype with many counts. This rearrangement joins TRBV7-9 to TRBJ2-7, with 7 bases that match TRBD1. The CDR3 has 15 amino acids. Trimming removed 0 bases from V and 5 bases from J; junction bases left unmatched: 7. Germline CDR1 and CDR2: SEHNR and FQNEAQ (reference sequence). This CDR3 reads CASSLAMTGLHEQYF. In DNA, the CDR3 is TGTGCCAGCAGCTTAGCGATGACAGGGTTACACGAGCAGTACTTC.

The rearrangement uses TRBV7-2 and TRBJ1-3; D perhaps matches TRBD1 (5 bases). Per germline, CDR1 SGHTA and CDR2 FQGNSA. Trimming left V 5 bases short and J 2 bases short, with 13 bases between. The CDR3 is 15 amino acids. For the CDR3, the DNA is TGTGCCAGCAGCCCAATGGTGGGGGCTGGAAACACCATATATTTT. Translation: CASSPMVGAGNTIYF.

The chain is built from TRBV20-1 and TRBJ1-2, with TRBD1 identical over 7 bases. The CDR3 extends over 13 amino acids. Per germline, CDR1 DFQATT and CDR2 SNEGSKA (reference sequence). With 3 bases clipped from V and 8 bases from J, the junction kept 9 bases outside the gene matches. The DNA for the CDR3 is TGCAGTGCTAGTTTTATACTACAGGGGGGCTACACCTTC. It codes for CSASFILQGGYTF.

Only a few counts were recorded for this clonotype. The chain uses TRBV2 and TRBJ2-7, with 7 bases matching TRBD1. Germline trimming cut 10 bases from V and 2 bases from J; bases unmatched to any gene: 8. Germline-derived CDR1 and CDR2 are SNHLY and FYNNEI. This CDR3 is built from 13 residues. This CDR3 reads CATRDRLTYEQYF. As DNA, the CDR3 is TGTGCCACCCGGGACAGACTAACCTACGAGCAGTACTTC.

V and J are TRBV2 and TRBJ1-4; D is undetermined. The CDR3 sequence is 13 residues long. V dropped 5 bases and J dropped 13 bases, with 17 bases sitting between them. Germline-derived CDR1 and CDR2 are SNHLY and FYNNEI. The CDR3 is CASSYEREGLLFF. The CDR3 DNA sequence: TGTGCCAGCAGTTACGAGCGGGAGGGCCTACTGTTTTTT.

The rearrangement links TRBV5-1 to TRBJ2-2, with no clear D. Per germline, CDR1 SGHRS and CDR2 YFSETQ. The CDR3 is 13 amino acids. V was trimmed by 5 bases and J by 6 bases, leaving 11 bases between them. CDR3 nucleotide sequence: TGCGCCAGCAGTAGGGATCCCTCCGGGGAGCTGTTTTTT. It translates to CASSRDPSGELFF.

In the case of this clonotype: The conserved phenylalanine or tryptophan normally closing the CDR3 is absent here, so this likely arose from a read error. No DNA is shown, since the ends of the CDR3 on it are uncertain; the CDR3 is the one TCRdb lists. The chain employs TRBV20-1 and TRBJ1-6; the table's D call TRBD1 went unverified against the DNA. The CDR3 spans 9 residues, counting both ends. Germline-derived CDR1 and CDR2 are DFQATT and SNEGSKA (reference sequence). The CDR3 is CSATPTARV.

The count of this clonotype is one. At one end, the junction sequence differs from germline, possibly due to a read error. The chain uses TRBV7-2 and TRBJ1-2; 8 nucleotides match TRBD1. The CDR3 loop spans 14 amino acids. Germline V gene sequence: CDR1 SGHTA, CDR2 FQGNSA. CDR3 residues: CASSSGQANCGYTF. The DNA for the CDR3 is TGTGCCAGCAGCTCGGGACAGGCGAACTGTGGCTACACCTTC.

The genes are TRBV6-1 and TRBJ2-5, with D uncertain. Germline CDR1 and CDR2: MNHNS and SASEGT. This CDR3 has 14 residues. V lost 1 base and J 7 bases, leaving 13 bases between the germline ends. CDR3 bases: TGTGCCAGCAGTGAAGGAGGAACGTCCGGGACCCAGTACTTC. This sequence encodes CASSEGGTSGTQYF.

This clonotype was seen a single time. Since a much larger clone is just one base distant, this may be a read error. The CDR3 DNA reads as TGCAGTGCTAGAGGGACGCACTCCTACGAGCAGTACTTC. This encodes CSARGTHSYEQYF. The J gene is TRBJ2-7, the V gene TRBV20-1; D gene unclear. The germline gives CDR1 DFQATT, CDR2 SNEGSKA (reference sequence). The V end lost 1 base, the J end lost 0 bases, and 7 bases lay between the germline ends. This CDR3 has 13 residues.

The chain carries TRBV19 and TRBJ1-3; the D gene is possibly TRBD1 (6 bases). The CDR3 spans 17 residues. Trimming removed 2 bases from V and 0 bases from J, with 14 bases in between. CDR1 and CDR2 from the germline V gene are LNHDA and SQIVND (reference sequence). CDR3 region: CASSILRGTTSGNTIYF. In DNA, the CDR3 is TGTGCCAGTAGTATATTGAGGGGGACGACCTCTGGAAACACCATATATTTT.

The chain recombines TRBV20-1 with TRBJ1-4; perhaps TRBD1 as D (5 bases). Looked up from germline, CDR1 is DFQATT and CDR2 is SNEGSKA (reference sequence). Between the trimmed V and J ends, which lost 3 bases and 5 bases, there was a span of 16 bases. The CDR3 runs to 15 residues. CDR3 bases: TGCAGTGCTAGTATGTCAGGGAGCCAGAATGAAAAACTGTTTTTT. It is translated as CSASMSGSQNEKLFF.

This clonotype was observed at least ten times. V is TRBV7-9 and J is TRBJ2-2; possibly TRBD1 or TRBD2 for D (6 bases each). The CDR3 sequence is 12 residues long. Looked up from germline, CDR1 is SEHNR and CDR2 is FQNEAQ (reference sequence). V lost 10 bases and J 7 bases, leaving 13 bases between the germline ends. The CDR3 region is CATSGADGELFF. DNA of the CDR3: TGTGCCACCTCGGGGGCCGACGGGGAGCTGTTTTTT. Full variable domain (remainder filled in from reference TRBV7-9 and TRBJ2-2): DTGVSQNPRHKITKRGQNVTFRCDPISEHNRLYWYRQTLGQGPEFLTYFQNEAQLEKSRLLSDRFSAERPKGSFSTLEIQRTEQGDSAMYLCATSGADGELFFGEGSRLTVL.